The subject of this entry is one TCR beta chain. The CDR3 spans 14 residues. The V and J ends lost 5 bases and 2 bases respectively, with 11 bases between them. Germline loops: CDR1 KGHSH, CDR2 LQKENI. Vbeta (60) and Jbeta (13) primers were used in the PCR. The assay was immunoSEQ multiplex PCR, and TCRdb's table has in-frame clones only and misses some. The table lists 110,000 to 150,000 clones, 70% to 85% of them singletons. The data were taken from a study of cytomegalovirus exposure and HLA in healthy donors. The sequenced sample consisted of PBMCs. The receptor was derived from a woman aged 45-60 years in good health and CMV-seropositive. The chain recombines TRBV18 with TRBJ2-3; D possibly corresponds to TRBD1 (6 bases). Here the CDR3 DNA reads TGTGCCAGCTCATTGGGACACACCACAGATACGCAGTATTTT. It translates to CASSLGHTTDTQYF.